This TCR beta chain derives from a study of shared clonotypes between healthy human individuals. CD4+ cells were split into CD45RA+ naive and CD45RA-negative memory subsets. A few counts support this clone. Under the authors' procedure: ImmunoSEQ junction-only sequences lacked quality scores, so their filtering differed. The method was immunoSEQ multiplex PCR; TCRdb's version includes in-frame clones alone and lacks a portion of them. V and J calls and clone size are given by that table; D and trimming were obtained from the DNA. This table holds about 1 million clones, more than 60% found once. CDR3 length: 10 residues. Trimming removed 4 bases from V and 5 bases from J, with 2 bases in between. The germline gives CDR1 MDHEN, CDR2 SYDVKM.

The specimen sequenced was memory CD4+ T cells sorted from blood. The subset denotes: CD45RA-negative fraction. The TCR originated in a man aged 18-30 years in good health. The rearrangement uses TRBV28 and TRBJ1-1; D not resolved. Here the CDR3 DNA reads TGTGCCAGCAGTTCTACTGAAGCTTTCTTT. Translated: CASSSTEAFF. Variable domain in full (rest from reference TRBV28 and TRBJ1-1): DVKVTQSSRYLVKRTGEKVFLECVQDMDHENMFWYRQDPGLGLRLIYFSYDVKMKEKGDIPEGYSVSREKKERFSLILESASTNQTSMYLCASSSTEAFFGQGTRLTVV.